Here is one T cell receptor (beta chain) with its context. Its antigen remains unidentified. This specimen comes from a study of cytomegalovirus exposure and HLA in healthy donors. The primer mix had 60 Vbeta and 13 Jbeta primers. Clones were read by immunoSEQ multiplex PCR, and TCRdb kept only the in-frame ones, dropping some. Seen here are around 67,000 clones, 75% to 80% observed once, and the top ten hold 7% to 8%. Trimming pared 7 bases from V and 3 bases from J, leaving 6 bases between. Germline CDR1 reads SQVTM; CDR2 reads ANQGSEA. The CDR3 is made up of 10 amino acids. Healthy bone marrow donors supplied every sample. Study observations and caveats: Listed as cytomegalovirus-associated were around 160 TCR beta chains. At a 0.05 false discovery rate, a later analysis found around 17,000 TCR beta sequences to be associated with HLA alleles. In a later analysis, compared with equally common non-associated chains, HLA-associated beta chains were more expanded.

This sequence was found in a man aged 18 to 35 in good health and CMV-seropositive. What was sequenced was PBMCs. This chain connects TRBV29-1 to TRBJ2-5; the D gene is possibly TRBD2 (5 bases). This chain's CDR3 is CSGGEETQYF. In DNA form, the CDR3 reads TGCAGCGGGGGAGAAGAGACCCAGTACTTC.